The rows below give T cell receptor beta chains drawn from one sample of a study of STAT5B mutations in CD4+ large granular lymphocyte leukemia. Profiling relied on immunoSEQ multiplex PCR, and the TCRdb table lists in-frame clones only, not all of them. The sample yields 20,000 to 25,000 clones, roughly 82% seen once. Sequenced input: CD4+ T cells from blood buffy coats. The source is a human donor in good health. CDR3s include the opening cysteine and the closing phenylalanine or tryptophan. A D gene is named only where the DNA matches it firmly. Part of the rows lack a size; the others show once, few, many or a class for expanded clones.

abundance	v_gene	j_gene	d_gene	CDR3aa	CDR3nt
-	TRBV25-1	TRBJ2-7	-	CASSDPAGTTYEQYF	TGTGCCAGCAGTGACCCGGCAGGAACGACCTACGAGCAGTACTTC
once	TRBV29-1	TRBJ2-7	-	CSVAWDPEQYF	TGCAGCGTTGCCTGGGATCCCGAGCAGTACTTC
-	TRBV7-2	TRBJ2-5	-	CASSLAGRGETQYF	TGTGCCAGCAGCTTAGCAGGGCGGGGAGAGACCCAGTACTTC
-	TRBV7-8	TRBJ1-4	-	CASSSSETNEKLFF	TGTGCCAGCAGCTCTAGTGAGACTAATGAAAAACTGTTTTTT
-	TRBV28	TRBJ2-7	-	CASRKAGDPYEQYF	TGTGCCAGCAGGAAAGCCGGGGATCCCTACGAGCAGTACTTC
-	TRBV29-1	TRBJ1-1	TRBD1	CSVERDRPNTEAFF	TGCAGCGTTGAAAGGGACAGGCCGAACACTGAAGCTTTCTTT
few	TRBV19	TRBJ2-1	TRBD2	CASSISGVYNEQFF	TGTGCCAGTAGTATCAGCGGGGTTTACAATGAGCAGTTCTTC
few	TRBV2	TRBJ1-5	TRBD1	CASRRQGTSNQPQHF	TGTGCCAGCAGAAGACAGGGGACGAGCAATCAGCCCCAGCATTTT
-	TRBV30	TRBJ2-3	TRBD2	CAGQGTSGRRTDTQYF	TGTGCCGGACAAGGGACTAGCGGGAGGAGGACAGATACGCAGTATTTT
few	TRBV28	TRBJ2-7	TRBD2	CASSPHAGVSYEQYF	TGTGCCAGCAGTCCGCATGCGGGAGTCTCCTACGAGCAGTACTTC
-	TRBV11-3	TRBJ2-3	-	CASSLGLSTDTQYF	TGTGCCAGCAGCTTAGGTCTCAGCACAGATACGCAGTATTTT
-	TRBV19	TRBJ2-7	TRBD1	CASSDTGTGLYEQYF	TGTGCCAGTAGTGATACCGGGACAGGGCTCTACGAGCAGTACTTC
once	TRBV10-3	TRBJ2-3	TRBD1	CAISAYGDRGRADTQYF	TGTGCCATCAGTGCTTACGGGGACAGGGGGAGGGCAGATACGCAGTATTTT
-	TRBV28	TRBJ1-4	TRBD1	CASSLTGQGYEKLFF	TGTGCCAGCAGTTTAACGGGACAGGGTTATGAAAAACTGTTTTTT
-	TRBV11-2	TRBJ2-1	TRBD2	CASSQTSGSYNEQFF	TGTGCCAGCAGCCAAACTAGCGGGAGCTACAATGAGCAGTTCTTC
-	TRBV5-1	TRBJ2-6	-	CASSPRAVGGSGANVLTF	TGCGCCAGCAGCCCCCGGGCGGTTGGGGGATCTGGGGCCAACGTCCTGACTTTC
once	TRBV9	TRBJ2-5	TRBD1	CASSVTLPGQGASETQYF	TGTGCCAGCAGCGTAACTCTCCCGGGACAGGGGGCTTCTGAGACCCAGTACTTC
-	TRBV6-1	TRBJ1-4	-	CASSEAGREGEKLFF	TGTGCCAGCAGTGAAGCTGGAAGGGAGGGTGAAAAACTGTTTTTT
-	TRBV5-1	TRBJ1-2	TRBD1	CASSASTGTYGYTF	TGCGCCAGCAGCGCCTCGACAGGGACCTATGGCTACACCTTC
-	TRBV4-1	TRBJ1-3	TRBD1	CASSQARDRSRKDTIYF	TGCGCCAGCAGCCAAGCCCGGGACAGGTCCAGGAAAGACACCATATATTTT
-	TRBV21-1	TRBJ1-6	-	CASSNSQGLFSPLHF	TGTGCCAGCAGCAATTCACAGGGGCTGTTTTCACCCCTCCACTTT
-	TRBV11-2	TRBJ2-3	TRBD2	CASRFRSGGTQYF	TGTGCCAGCAGATTTAGATCGGGGGGTACGCAGTATTTT
few	TRBV7-9	TRBJ1-1	-	CASSLLSPGNTEAFF	TGTGCCAGCAGCTTACTGAGCCCAGGGAACACTGAAGCTTTCTTT
few	TRBV18	TRBJ2-7	TRBD1	CASSMGTGGYEQYF	TGTGCCAGCTCAATGGGGACAGGGGGCTACGAGCAGTACTTC
-	TRBV7-9	TRBJ2-3	TRBD2	CASSPGLAGVADTQYF	TGTGCCAGCAGCCCAGGACTAGCGGGGGTGGCAGATACGCAGTATTTT
-	TRBV27	TRBJ2-5	TRBD2	CASSPAGGKETQYF	TGTGCCAGCAGCCCCGCGGGGGGCAAGGAGACCCAGTACTTC
once	TRBV29-1	TRBJ1-1	-	CSAPLGRVGGTEAFF	TGCAGCGCTCCCCTAGGGAGGGTTGGGGGCACTGAAGCTTTCTTT
-	TRBV5-5	TRBJ2-7	-	CASSRGVLYEQYF	TGTGCCAGCTCGAGGGGCGTGCTTTACGAGCAGTACTTC
-	TRBV7-2	TRBJ2-2	-	CASSLDLVTGELFF	TGTGCCAGCAGCTTAGACTTGGTCACCGGGGAGCTGTTTTTT
-	TRBV7-2	TRBJ2-1	TRBD2	CASRFRGGADNEQFF	TGTGCCAGCAGGTTCCGGGGGGGTGCTGACAATGAGCAGTTCTTC
few	TRBV29-1	TRBJ1-4	-	CSVSPMGINEKLFF	TGCAGCGTATCCCCAATGGGCATTAATGAAAAACTGTTTTTT
-	TRBV19	TRBJ1-3	-	CASSMKPHGSGNTIYF	TGTGCCAGTAGTATGAAACCCCACGGCTCTGGAAACACCATATATTTT
-	TRBV7-2	TRBJ2-5	-	CASRERVLETQYF	TGTGCCAGCAGAGAGCGGGTGTTGGAGACCCAGTACTTC
once	TRBV14	TRBJ2-7	-	CASSHRPLHGEQYF	TGTGCCAGCAGCCACCGACCACTACATGGCGAGCAGTACTTC
-	TRBV7-2	TRBJ2-3	-	CASSLVGGTSTDTQYF	TGTGCCAGCAGCTTAGTTGGGGGAACTAGCACAGATACGCAGTATTTT
-	TRBV11-3	TRBJ2-2	-	CASSFDRLAGELFF	TGTGCCAGCAGCTTCGACCGACTCGCCGGGGAGCTGTTTTTT
-	TRBV4-2	TRBJ2-7	-	CASSQGGVSYEQYF	TGTGCCAGCAGCCAAGGAGGCGTTTCCTACGAGCAGTACTTC
once	TRBV30	TRBJ1-1	TRBD1	CAWSKGIGTGGSEAFF	TGTGCCTGGAGTAAAGGAATCGGGACAGGGGGCTCTGAAGCTTTCTTT
-	TRBV7-2	TRBJ2-5	TRBD1	CASSSTGIQETQYF	TGTGCCAGCAGCTCGACAGGGATCCAAGAGACCCAGTACTTC
-	TRBV20-1	TRBJ2-7	-	CSARDPYEQYF	TGCAGTGCCCGAGACCCCTACGAGCAGTACTTC
-	TRBV9	TRBJ2-3	-	CASSVGGYSADTQYF	TGTGCCAGCAGCGTAGGAGGGTATAGCGCAGATACGCAGTATTTT
-	TRBV30	TRBJ2-5	TRBD1	CAWSLPLRDSQETQYF	TGTGCCTGGAGTCTCCCGCTCCGGGACAGTCAAGAGACCCAGTACTTC